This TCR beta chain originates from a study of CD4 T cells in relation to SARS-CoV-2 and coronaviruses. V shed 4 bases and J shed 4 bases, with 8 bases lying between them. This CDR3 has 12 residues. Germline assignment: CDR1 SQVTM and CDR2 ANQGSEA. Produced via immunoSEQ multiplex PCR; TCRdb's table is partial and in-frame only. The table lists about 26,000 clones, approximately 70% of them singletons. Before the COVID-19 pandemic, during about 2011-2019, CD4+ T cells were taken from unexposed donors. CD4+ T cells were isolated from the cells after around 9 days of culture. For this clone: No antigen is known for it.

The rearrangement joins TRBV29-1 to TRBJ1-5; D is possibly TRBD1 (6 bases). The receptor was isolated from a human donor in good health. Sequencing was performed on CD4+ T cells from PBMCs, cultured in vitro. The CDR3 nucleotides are TGCAGCGTTGCAGGGGCGAATCAGCCCCAGCATTTT. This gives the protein CSVAGANQPQHF.